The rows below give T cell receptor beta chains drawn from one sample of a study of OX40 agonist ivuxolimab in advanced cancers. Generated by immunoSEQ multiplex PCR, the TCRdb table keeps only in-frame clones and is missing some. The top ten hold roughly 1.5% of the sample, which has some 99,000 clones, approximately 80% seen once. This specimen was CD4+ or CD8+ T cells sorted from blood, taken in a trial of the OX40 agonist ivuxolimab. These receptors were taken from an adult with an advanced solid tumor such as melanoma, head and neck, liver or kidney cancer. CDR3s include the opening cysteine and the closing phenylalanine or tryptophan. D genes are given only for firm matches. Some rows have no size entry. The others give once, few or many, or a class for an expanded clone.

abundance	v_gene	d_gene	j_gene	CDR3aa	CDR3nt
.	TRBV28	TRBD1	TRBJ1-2	CASSPTGSYGYTF	TGTGCCAGCAGCCCGACAGGGAGTTATGGCTACACCTTC
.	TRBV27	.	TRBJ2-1	CASTRGGIRPEQFF	TGTGCCAGCACCAGGGGAGGGATTCGTCCTGAGCAGTTCTTC
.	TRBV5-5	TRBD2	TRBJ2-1	CASSLKGLASPYNEQFF	TGTGCCAGCAGCTTAAAGGGACTAGCGTCTCCCTACAATGAGCAGTTCTTC
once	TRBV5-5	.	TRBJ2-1	CASSPQGGSYNEQFF	TGTGCCAGCAGCCCCCAGGGCGGATCCTACAATGAGCAGTTCTTC
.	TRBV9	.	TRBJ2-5	CASSALRGEETQYF	TGTGCCAGCAGCGCCCTTCGGGGAGAAGAGACCCAGTACTTC
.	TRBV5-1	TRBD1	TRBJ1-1	CASSPGQGGTEAFF	TGCGCCAGCAGCCCCGGTCAGGGGGGCACTGAAGCTTTCTTT
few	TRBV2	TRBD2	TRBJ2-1	CASSYSGLAGGTHNEQFF	TGTGCCAGCAGTTATTCGGGACTAGCGGGGGGCACACACAATGAGCAGTTCTTC
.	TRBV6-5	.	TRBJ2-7	CASRNPYEQYF	TGTGCCAGCAGGAATCCCTACGAGCAGTACTTC
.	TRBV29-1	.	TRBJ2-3	CSVSRGRNTQYF	TGCAGCGTCTCTAGGGGAAGGAATACGCAGTATTTT
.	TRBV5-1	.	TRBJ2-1	CASSLSQSYNEQFF	TGCGCCAGCAGCTTGTCGCAATCCTACAATGAGCAGTTCTTC
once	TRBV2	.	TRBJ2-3	CASAPPTRLNTDTQYF	TGTGCCAGCGCCCCCCCGACCCGACTCAACACAGATACGCAGTATTTT
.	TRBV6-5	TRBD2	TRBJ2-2	CASSPGGRMGELFF	TGTGCCAGCAGTCCTGGCGGGAGGATGGGGGAGCTGTTTTTT
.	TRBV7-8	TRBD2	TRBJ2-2	CASSLAGGANTGELFF	TGTGCCAGCAGCTTAGCGGGGGGGGCGAACACCGGGGAGCTGTTTTTT
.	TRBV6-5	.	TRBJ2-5	CASSYLRGGETQYF	TGTGCCAGCAGTTACTTGAGGGGGGGGGAGACCCAGTACTTC
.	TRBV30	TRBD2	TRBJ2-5	CAWSGLAGRETQYF	TGTGCCTGGAGTGGGCTAGCGGGGAGAGAGACCCAGTACTTC
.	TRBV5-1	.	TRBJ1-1	CASSWRGEATEAFF	TGCGCCAGCAGCTGGCGCGGGGAAGCCACTGAAGCTTTCTTT
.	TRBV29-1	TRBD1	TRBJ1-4	CSARQGMDEKLFF	TGCAGCGCCCGACAGGGTATGGATGAAAAACTGTTTTTT
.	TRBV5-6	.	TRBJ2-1	CASSPPGQEQFF	TGTGCCAGCAGCCCCCCCGGCCAGGAGCAGTTCTTC
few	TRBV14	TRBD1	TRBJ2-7	CASSQDILGQVVKYF	TGTGCCAGCAGCCAAGATATTCTGGGACAGGTTGTAAAGTACTTC
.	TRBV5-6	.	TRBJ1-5	CASSVGGQVRPQHF	TGTGCCAGCAGCGTCGGAGGTCAGGTTCGGCCCCAGCATTTT
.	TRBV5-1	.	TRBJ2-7	CASTKDRPDMEQYF	TGCGCCAGCACCAAAGACAGGCCTGACATGGAGCAGTACTTC
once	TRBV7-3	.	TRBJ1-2	CASSLSRDGYTF	TGTGCCAGCAGCTTATCCAGGGATGGCTACACCTTC
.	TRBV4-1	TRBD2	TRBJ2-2	CASSQGAGRGDTGELFF	TGCGCCAGCAGCCAAGGAGCGGGCCGGGGGGACACCGGGGAGCTGTTTTTT
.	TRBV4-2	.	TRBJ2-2	CASSGRGRDPTGELFF	TGTGCCAGCAGCGGAAGGGGTAGGGATCCTACCGGGGAGCTGTTTTTT
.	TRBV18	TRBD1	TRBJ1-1	CASSLGQGGNTEAFF	TGTGCCAGCTCCCTCGGACAGGGGGGAAACACTGAAGCTTTCTTT
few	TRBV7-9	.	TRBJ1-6	CASSLEAYNSPLHF	TGTGCCAGCAGCTTAGAGGCTTATAATTCACCCCTCCACTTT
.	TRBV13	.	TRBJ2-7	CASSPKPGYEQYF	TGTGCCAGCAGCCCCAAACCCGGGTACGAGCAGTACTTC
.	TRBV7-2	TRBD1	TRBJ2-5	CATRQGGETQYF	TGTGCCACCCGACAGGGCGGCGAGACCCAGTACTTC
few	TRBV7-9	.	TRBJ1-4	CASSLPTDNNEKLFF	TGTGCCAGCAGCTTACCCACGGACAATAATGAAAAACTGTTTTTT
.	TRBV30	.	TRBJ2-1	CAWSEGTLFYNEQFF	TGTGCCTGGAGCGAAGGTACGTTGTTCTACAATGAGCAGTTCTTC
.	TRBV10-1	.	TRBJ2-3	CASSESSSRYTDTQYF	TGCGCCAGCAGTGAGTCTAGCAGTCGGTACACAGATACGCAGTATTTT
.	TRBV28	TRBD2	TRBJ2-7	CASSRARTSGRYEQYF	TGTGCCAGCAGTCGGGCCCGGACTAGCGGGAGGTACGAGCAGTACTTC
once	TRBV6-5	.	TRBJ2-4	CASSAYGGHIQYF	TGTGCCAGCAGTGCCTACGGGGGCCACATTCAGTACTTC
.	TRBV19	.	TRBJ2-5	CASSPGIRAETQYF	TGTGCCAGTAGTCCAGGCATTAGAGCAGAGACCCAGTACTTC
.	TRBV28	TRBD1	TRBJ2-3	CASSFYTGGRDTQYF	TGTGCCAGCAGTTTTTATACAGGGGGCCGAGATACGCAGTATTTT
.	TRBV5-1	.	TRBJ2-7	CASSLGRGLSEQYF	TGCGCCAGCAGCTTGGGGAGGGGGCTGAGCGAGCAGTACTTC
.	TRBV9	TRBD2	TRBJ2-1	CASSPPPGTSGRRDNEQFF	TGTGCCAGCAGCCCCCCCCCGGGGACTAGCGGGAGACGAGACAATGAGCAGTTCTTC
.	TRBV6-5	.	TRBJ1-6	CASSSESRGNSPLHF	TGTGCCAGCAGTTCTGAAAGCCGGGGTAATTCACCCCTCCACTTT
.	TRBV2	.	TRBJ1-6	CASSVGGSSPLHF	TGTGCCAGCAGTGTCGGGGGAAGCTCACCCCTCCACTTT
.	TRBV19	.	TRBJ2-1	CASSRGSSYNEQFF	TGTGCCAGTAGTCGGGGTAGCTCCTACAATGAGCAGTTCTTC
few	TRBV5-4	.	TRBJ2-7	CASSLGPGGQGGNEQYF	TGTGCCAGCAGCTTGGGCCCCGGCGGGCAGGGGGGCAACGAGCAGTACTTC
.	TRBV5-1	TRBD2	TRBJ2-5	CASSPPSGGGGETQYF	TGCGCCAGCAGCCCTCCGAGTGGCGGGGGAGGAGAGACCCAGTACTTC
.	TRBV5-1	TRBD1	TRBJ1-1	CASSLARDRDTEAFF	TGCGCCAGCAGCTTGGCCCGGGACAGGGACACTGAAGCTTTCTTT
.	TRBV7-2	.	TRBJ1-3	CASSLTADSGNTIYF	TGTGCCAGCAGCTTAACCGCAGACTCTGGAAACACCATATATTTT
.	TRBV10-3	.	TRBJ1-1	CASRLRSSGGNTEAFF	TGTGCCAGCAGACTGCGGTCTTCTGGGGGGAACACTGAAGCTTTCTTT
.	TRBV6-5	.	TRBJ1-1	CASSRRMNTEAFF	TGTGCCAGCAGTCGACGGATGAACACTGAAGCTTTCTTT
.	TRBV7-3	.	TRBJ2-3	CASSYTGTDTQYF	TGTGCCAGCAGCTACACAGGGACAGATACGCAGTATTTT
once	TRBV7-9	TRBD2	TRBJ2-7	CASSLGSSGHEQYF	TGTGCCAGCAGCTTAGGTTCTAGCGGTCACGAGCAGTACTTC
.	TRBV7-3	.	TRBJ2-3	CASSSRGGSGTDTQYF	TGTGCCAGCAGCAGCCGTGGGGGATCGGGCACAGATACGCAGTATTTT
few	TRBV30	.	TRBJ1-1	CAWKKGSTEAFF	TGTGCCTGGAAAAAGGGGTCCACTGAAGCTTTCTTT
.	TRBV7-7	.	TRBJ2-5	CASRGAGETQYF	TGTGCCAGCAGGGGGGCCGGGGAGACCCAGTACTTC
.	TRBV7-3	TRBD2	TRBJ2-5	CASSLTGEGLQETQYF	TGTGCCAGCAGCTTAACGGGGGAGGGCCTCCAAGAGACCCAGTACTTC